Below are 32 T cell receptor beta chains sequenced from a single sample in a study of T cell clonotyping in hematopoietic cell transplantation. Clones were sequenced by immunoSEQ multiplex PCR, and TCRdb holds only the in-frame ones, with some missing. The sample lists roughly 20,000 clones; around 86% were seen once. The time point was: recipient sample about 28 days before transplant, after cytoreduction. Here the sequenced sample was peripheral blood mononuclear cells, taken before stem cell transplant. The receptors stem from a man aged 50 to 60 with acute myeloid leukemia. Some clones in this sample may be carry-over from other donors' samples.

CDR3 amino acids: CASSQGLQNTEAFF. The CDR3 coding sequence is TGCGCCAGCAGCCAGGGGCTACAGAACACTGAAGCTTTCTTT. This chain uses TRBV5-1 with TRBJ1-1, with D perhaps matching TRBD1 (6 bases). Trimming took 4 bases from V and 1 from J, leaving 11 bases between them. Germline-derived CDR1 and CDR2 are SGHRS and YFSETQ. This CDR3 comprises 14 residues.

The chain employs TRBV7-2 and TRBJ2-5; tentatively, D is TRBD1 or TRBD2 (5 bases each). Germline lookup yields CDR1 SGHTA and CDR2 FQGNSA. The CDR3 loop spans 13 amino acids. With 6 bases removed from V and 5 bases from J, the gap between germline ends came to 13 bases. CDR3 loop: CASSSKWGETQYF. The DNA of the CDR3 is TGTGCCAGCAGTTCCAAGTGGGGGGAGACCCAGTACTTC.

The V gene is TRBV10-3, the J gene TRBJ2-7; 8 nucleotides agree with TRBD2. This CDR3 is 16 amino acids long. Looked up from germline, CDR1 is ENHRY and CDR2 is SYGVKD. V was pared by 10 bases and J by 4 bases, with 18 bases of the junction left unmatched. The CDR3 sequence is CATGGGRDSKIYEQYF. CDR3 nucleotide sequence: TGTGCCACCGGGGGGGGGAGAGACAGTAAGATTTACGAGCAGTACTTC.

This chain joins TRBV29-1 and TRBJ1-4, with 11 bases aligning to TRBD1. Germline CDR1 is SQVTM and CDR2 is ANQGSEA. V shed 4 bases and J 6 bases; nucleotides not matched to a gene: 4. The CDR3 has 14 residues. This chain's CDR3 is CSVGGGQGDEKLFF. The CDR3 nucleotides are TGCAGCGTTGGGGGGGGACAGGGGGATGAAAAACTGTTTTTT.

J is TRBJ2-3 and V is TRBV11-1; D might be TRBD2 (5 bases). CDR1 and CDR2 (germline): SGHAT, FQDESV (reference sequence). The length of the CDR3 is 18 residues. Between the trimmed V and J ends, which lost 5 bases and 3 bases, there was a span of 24 bases. The CDR3 DNA is TGTGCCAGCAGCCAACGCACCCCTGGACTTCGGAAGACAGATACGCAGTATTTT. It encodes CASSQRTPGLRKTDTQYF.

This sequence joins TRBV4-3 and TRBJ2-3, with 9 bases matching TRBD2. From germline, CDR1 is LGHNA and CDR2 YSLEER. The J segment lost 3 bases and the V segment lost 1 base, leaving 5 bases of the junction unmatched. The CDR3 runs 16 residues. The CDR3 region is CASSQGSGGITDTQYF. The CDR3 DNA is TGCGCCAGCAGCCAAGGAAGCGGGGGGATTACAGATACGCAGTATTTT.

V and J are TRBV15 and TRBJ1-4, with D possibly matching TRBD1 (6 bases). Germline CDR1 reads LNHNV; CDR2 reads YYDKDF (reference sequence). The CDR3 runs 15 residues. Trimming removed 2 bases at V and 4 bases at J, with 11 bases between. The CDR3 coding sequence is TGTGCCACCAGCAGATCCGGACAGATTAATGAAAAACTGTTTTTT. This gives the protein CATSRSGQINEKLFF.

This chain uses TRBV6-1 with TRBJ1-4; D is unresolved. The V gene's germline CDR1 is MNHNS and CDR2 SASEGT. This CDR3 is built from 12 residues. V lost 5 bases, J lost 5 bases, and 6 bases lay in between. The CDR3 spells CASSLKNEKLFF. In DNA, the CDR3 is TGTGCCAGCAGTTTAAAGAATGAAAAACTGTTTTTT.

V is TRBV4-1 and J is TRBJ1-2; no reliable D call. Trimming took off 0 bases at V and 5 bases at J, with 16 bases between the two ends. Germline CDR1 and CDR2: MGHRA and YSYEKL. The CDR3 length is 16 residues. The CDR3 sequence: CASSQELSAAGYGYTF. The CDR3 DNA is TGCGCCAGCAGCCAAGAATTGTCGGCCGCGGGTTATGGCTACACCTTC.

This chain joins TRBV6-5 and TRBJ1-5; D is unclear. Between the trimmed V and J ends, which lost 6 bases and 2 bases, there was a span of 14 bases. CDR1 is MNHEY and CDR2 is SVGAGI in the germline V gene. The CDR3 is 15 amino acids. CDR3 loop: CASSAVSGGNQPQHF. The CDR3 region has the DNA TGTGCCAGCAGCGCGGTTTCTGGGGGCAATCAGCCCCAGCATTTT.

V and J are TRBV28 and TRBJ1-2; 10 nucleotides agree with TRBD1. The CDR3 consists of 14 residues. CDR1 and CDR2 from the germline V gene are MDHEN and SYDVKM. The J segment lost 4 bases and the V segment lost 5 bases, leaving 4 bases of the junction unmatched. DNA of the CDR3: TGTGCCAGCAGTCCGGGACAGGGGCCCTATGGCTACACCTTC. Translated, it gives CASSPGQGPYGYTF.

This clone was recorded only once. This same CDR3 is encoded by further DNA sequences in the sample. V usage is TRBV6-1 and J usage is TRBJ1-2; the D is unclear. The CDR3 runs to 13 residues. V lost 5 bases and J lost 3, with 10 bases in between. The germline V gene has CDR1 MNHNS and CDR2 SASEGT. In DNA, the CDR3 is TGTGCCAGCAGTCCGACGGATTACTATGGCTACACCTTC. Residues: CASSPTDYYGYTF.

The chain links TRBV7-8 to TRBJ2-5; 9 bases line up with TRBD1. Trimming cost V 1 base and J 3 bases; bases outside gene matches: 9. The CDR3 is made up of 17 amino acids. Germline CDR1 is SGHVS and CDR2 is FQNEAQ. CDR3 sequence (DNA): TGTGCCAGCAGCTTAGGATTCTTCAGGACAGGGGAAGAGACCCAGTACTTC. Translating gives CASSLGFFRTGEETQYF. Filled out from reference TRBV7-8 and TRBJ2-5, the complete variable domain reads GAGVSQSPRYKVAKRGQDVALRCDPISGHVSLFWYQQALGQGPEFLTYFQNEAQLDKSGLPSDRFFAERPEGSVSTLKIQRTQQEDSAVYLCASSLGFFRTGEETQYFGPGTRLLVL.

The CDR3 loop reads CASKLGGQYEQYF. In DNA form, the CDR3 reads TGTGCCAGCAAGCTGGGGGGACAATACGAGCAGTACTTC. V and J are TRBV2 and TRBJ2-7; D is possibly TRBD1 or TRBD2 (6 bases each). Germline V lookup: CDR1 SNHLY, CDR2 FYNNEI. This CDR3 has 13 residues. Trimming removed 7 bases from V and 4 bases from J, with 14 bases in between.

The chain couples TRBV5-1 to TRBJ1-1, with TRBD1 matching over 9 bases. CDR1 is SGHRS, CDR2 YFSETQ, per germline. Germline trimming cut 4 bases from V and 1 base from J; bases unmatched to any gene: 2. CDR3 length equals 14 residues. This CDR3 is CASSLDRGNTEAFF. The CDR3 nucleotides read TGCGCCAGCAGCCTGGACAGGGGGAACACTGAAGCTTTCTTT. Filled out from reference TRBV5-1 and TRBJ1-1, the complete variable domain reads KAGVTQTPRYLIKTRGQQVTLSCSPISGHRSVSWYQQTPGQGLQFLFEYFSETQRNKGNFPGRFSGRQFSNSRSEMNVSTLELGDSALYLCASSLDRGNTEAFFGQGTRLTVV.

J is TRBJ2-7 and V is TRBV5-1, with D possibly TRBD1 on 5 matching bases. Germline CDR1 is SGHRS and CDR2 is YFSETQ. This CDR3 region has 13 residues. Trimming pared 2 bases from V and 1 base from J, leaving 7 bases between. As DNA, the CDR3 is TGCGCCAGCAGCTTTGACAGATCCTACGAGCAGTACTTC. It codes for CASSFDRSYEQYF.

This clone was counted between two and nine times. The gene calls are TRBV11-2 and TRBJ2-2; D possibly matches TRBD1 or TRBD2 (5 bases each). This CDR3 is 15 amino acids long. Germline V gene lookup returns CDR1 SGHAT and CDR2 FQNNGV. Trimming pared 4 bases from V and 6 bases from J, leaving 15 bases between. CDR3 in amino acids: CASSSTRGRAGELFF. The CDR3, as DNA: TGTGCCAGCAGCTCTACGAGGGGCAGGGCCGGGGAGCTGTTTTTT.

This clone was counted between two and nine times. The gene calls are TRBV19 and TRBJ1-1; D perhaps matches TRBD1 (5 bases). The V gene lost 10 bases and the J gene lost 4 bases, with 28 bases spanning the gap. In germline, CDR1 is LNHDA, CDR2 SQIVND (reference sequence). This CDR3 region has 17 residues. The CDR3 region has the DNA TGTGCCACCAACTCGAGGGGTGAGACCAGTAGGATCACTGAAGCTTTCTTT. It translates to CATNSRGETSRITEAFF.

This clone appeared a few times. J is TRBJ2-5 and V is TRBV5-8; TRBD2 might be the D (6 bases). This CDR3 region has 16 residues. V was cut by 0 bases and J by 4 bases, with 16 bases left in between. Germline CDR1 reads SGHTS; CDR2 reads YDEGEE. The CDR3 loop reads CASSLGGLPQAETQYF. For the CDR3, the DNA is TGTGCCAGCAGCTTGGGAGGACTACCCCAGGCAGAGACCCAGTACTTC.

CDR3 in DNA: TGTGCCAGCAGCTTAGAATGGGGGGCCGGGGAGCTGTTTTTT. Translated: CASSLEWGAGELFF. The J gene is TRBJ2-2, the V gene TRBV7-6; possibly TRBD2 for D (6 bases). Germline values: CDR1 SGHVS, CDR2 FNYEAQ. The CDR3 contains 14 residues. Deletions cut 1 base from V and 6 bases from J, with 9 bases between. The variable domain in full, completed from reference TRBV7-6 and TRBJ2-2, reads GAGVSQSPRYKVTKRGQDVALRCDPISGHVSLYWYRQALGQGPEFLTYFNYEAQQDKSGLPNDRFSAERPEGSISTLTIQRTEQRDSAMYRCASSLEWGAGELFFGEGSRLTVL.

The chain joins TRBV6-5 to TRBJ1-2; D is unclear. The germline V and J ends were trimmed by 0 bases and 4 bases, with 12 bases remaining between them. The CDR3 sequence is 15 residues long. The germline V gene has CDR1 MNHEY and CDR2 SVGAGI. CDR3 DNA sequence: TGTGCCAGCAGTTACTCTCGGGCCGCTATCTATGGCTACACCTTC. This translates into CASSYSRAAIYGYTF.

This clone was observed a handful of times. V and J are TRBV9 and TRBJ2-5, with no clear D. The CDR3 is made up of 13 amino acids. CDR1 is SGDLS and CDR2 is YYNGEE in the germline V gene. Trimming left V 0 bases short and J 5 bases short, with 8 bases between. The chain's CDR3 is CASSVDGQETQYF. The CDR3 DNA is TGTGCCAGCAGCGTAGACGGTCAGGAGACCCAGTACTTC.

This chain connects TRBV15 to TRBJ2-1, with TRBD1 matching over 11 bases. Per the germline V gene, CDR1 is LNHNV and CDR2 is YYDKDF (reference sequence). V was clipped by 5 bases and J by 8 bases; unmatched bases: 11. The CDR3 sequence is 16 residues long. The CDR3 sequence is CATSRTGGLGIDEQFF. The CDR3 nucleotides read TGTGCCACCAGCCGGACAGGGGGCCTTGGGATAGATGAGCAGTTCTTC.

The V and J genes are TRBV7-9 and TRBJ2-5, with 7 bases identical to TRBD2. The CDR3 covers 13 residues. Looked up from germline, CDR1 is SEHNR and CDR2 is FQNEAQ (reference sequence). J gave up 4 bases and V 1 base, and 0 bases lay outside the gene matches. CDR3 sequence (DNA): TGTGCCAGCAGCTTAGGGGAGGGAGAGACCCAGTACTTC. This sequence encodes CASSLGEGETQYF.

The chain uses TRBV2 and TRBJ2-5; TRBD2 matches at 8 bases. There are 15 residues in the CDR3. The J segment lost 0 bases and the V segment lost 6 bases, leaving 6 bases of the junction unmatched. The V gene's germline CDR1 is SNHLY and CDR2 FYNNEI. The CDR3 spells CASRGVLADQETQYF. Written as DNA, the CDR3 is TGTGCCAGCAGGGGGGTACTAGCGGACCAAGAGACCCAGTACTTC.

This clone was found a few times. The gene calls are TRBV7-9 and TRBJ2-4; the D gene is possibly TRBD1 (5 bases). Germline-derived CDR1 and CDR2 are SEHNR and FQNEAQ (reference sequence). V was trimmed by 1 base and J by 6 bases, leaving 10 bases between them. This CDR3 has 14 amino acids. The CDR3 region is CASSLGGPTNIQYF. The CDR3 coding sequence is TGTGCCAGCAGCTTAGGGGGCCCAACAAACATTCAGTACTTC.

This clone was recorded a few times. This chain links TRBV4-1 with TRBJ2-2, with D perhaps matching TRBD1 (5 bases). This CDR3 spans 13 amino acids. The ends were cut back, 0 bases at V and 13 bases at J, with 12 bases in the middle. The V gene's germline CDR1 is MGHRA and CDR2 YSYEKL. The CDR3, as DNA: TGCGCCAGCAGCCAAGAAGACAGCTCGCGGCTGTTTTTT. Its translation: CASSQEDSSRLFF.

This chain connects TRBV27 to TRBJ2-2; 7 nucleotides agree with TRBD1. V was clipped by 6 bases and J by 2 bases; unmatched bases: 12. The CDR3 consists of 17 residues. Germline CDR1 and CDR2: MNHEY and SMNVEV (reference sequence). CDR3 loop: CASSPWWGTVNTGELFF. The CDR3 DNA sequence: TGTGCCAGCAGCCCGTGGTGGGGGACAGTAAACACCGGGGAGCTGTTTTTT.

The rearrangement uses TRBV11-3 and TRBJ2-3, with no clear D. The V end was cut by 5 bases, the J end by 2 bases, with 5 bases between. Germline lookup yields CDR1 SGHNT and CDR2 YENEEA. The CDR3 totals 12 residues. The CDR3 loop reads CASSRHTDTQYF. In nucleotides, the CDR3 is TGTGCCAGCAGCCGTCACACAGATACGCAGTATTTT.

The J gene is TRBJ2-1, the V gene TRBV30; 7 bases are a match to TRBD1. This CDR3 contains 16 residues. V lost 1 base to trimming and J lost 0 bases; unmatched junction nucleotides: 6. Germline V CDR1 and CDR2: GTSNPN, SVGIG (reference sequence). Here the CDR3 reads CAWSDLRGFSYNEQFF. CDR3 in DNA: TGTGCCTGGAGTGACCTCAGGGGGTTCTCCTACAATGAGCAGTTCTTC. Together with reference TRBV30 and TRBJ2-1, the CDR3 gives the full variable domain: SQTIHQWPATLVQPVGSPLSLECTVEGTSNPNLYWYRQAAGRGLQLLFYSVGIGQISSEVPQNLSASRPQDRQFILSSKKLLLSDSGFYLCAWSDLRGFSYNEQFFGPGTRLTVL.

The sample holds a few counts of this clone. V and J are TRBV6-4 and TRBJ2-7, with TRBD1 matching 9 bases. Per the germline V gene, CDR1 is MRHNA and CDR2 is SNTAGT. Trimming cost V 4 bases and J 5 bases; bases outside gene matches: 9. The CDR3 totals 15 residues. Here the CDR3 reads CASSAVRDRDHEQYF. In DNA, the CDR3 is TGTGCCAGCAGTGCGGTCCGGGACAGGGACCACGAGCAGTACTTC.

The chain joins TRBV18 to TRBJ1-4; D gene uncertain. V lost 3 bases, J lost 8 bases, and 7 bases lay in between. The germline CDR1 and CDR2 sequences are KGHSH and LQKENI. The CDR3 loop spans 12 amino acids. Here the CDR3 DNA reads TGTGCCAGCTCACCGATCCAGGAAAAACTGTTTTTT. This encodes CASSPIQEKLFF. Full variable domain (rest looked up from reference TRBV18 and TRBJ1-4): NAGVMQNPRHLVRRRGQEARLRCSPMKGHSHVYWYRQLPEEGLKFMVYLQKENIIDESGMPKERFSAEFPKEGPSILRIQQVVRGDSAAYFCASSPIQEKLFFGSGTQLSVL.